This record concerns one T cell receptor (beta chain) sequence. Its target is unknown. This entry comes from a study of OX40 agonist ivuxolimab in advanced cancers. Sequenced by immunoSEQ multiplex PCR; TCRdb stores in-frame clones only, minus some. Among about 86,000 clones listed, around nine tenths were seen once. The CDR3 length is 16 residues. With 8 bases clipped from V and 4 bases from J, the junction kept 14 bases outside the gene matches. CDR1 is MGHDK and CDR2 is SYGVNS in the germline V gene. Study results and caveats: The study did not work out the antigen specificity of the expanded peripheral T cells. Among the least clonally expanded were partial responders at 0.1-3.0 mg/kg.

The origin of this receptor is an adult with an advanced solid tumor such as melanoma, head and neck, liver or kidney cancer. The sequencing here drew on CD4+ or CD8+ T cells sorted from blood, taken in a trial of the OX40 agonist ivuxolimab. The chain recombines TRBV25-1 with TRBJ2-5, with TRBD2 identical over 9 bases. Here the CDR3 reads CASLRGRGGLGETQYF. For the CDR3, the DNA is TGTGCCAGCCTCCGCGGGAGGGGCGGTTTAGGAGAGACCCAGTACTTC.